The 29 T cell receptor beta chains in this list originate from one sample, sequenced in a study of OX40 agonist ivuxolimab in advanced cancers. Assay used: immunoSEQ multiplex PCR; TCRdb lists only in-frame clones, some missing. Among tens of thousands of clones listed, about 90% were seen once. This specimen was CD4+ or CD8+ T cells sorted from blood, taken in a trial of the OX40 agonist ivuxolimab. All receptors come from an adult with an advanced solid tumor such as melanoma, head and neck, liver or kidney cancer.

In DNA, the CDR3 is TGCAGCGTTGAAGACAGGGATACGAACACCGGGGAGCTGTTTTTT. Translation gives CSVEDRDTNTGELFF. The genes are TRBV29-1 and TRBJ2-2; perhaps TRBD1 as D (5 bases). V was cut by 0 bases and J by 0 bases, with 8 bases left in between. Germline loops: CDR1 SQVTM, CDR2 ANQGSEA. This CDR3 spans 15 amino acids.

V and J are TRBV11-2 and TRBJ2-7; no clear D. The CDR3 consists of 15 residues. Germline lookup yields CDR1 SGHAT and CDR2 FQNNGV. V was clipped by 6 bases and J by 5 bases, with 20 bases between them. The CDR3 here is CASRNTESWGNEQYV. In DNA, the CDR3 is TGTGCCAGCAGGAATACTGAGTCCTGGGGAAACGAGCAGTACGTC.

This chain joins TRBV4-1 and TRBJ2-2; D is undetermined. The CDR3 spans 15 residues. Germline-derived CDR1 and CDR2 are MGHRA and YSYEKL. V was cut by 5 bases and J by 4 bases, with 14 bases left in between. CDR3 amino acids: CASSLSGTATGELFF. DNA of the CDR3: TGCGCCAGCAGCTTATCCGGCACTGCCACCGGGGAGCTGTTTTTT.

The chain couples TRBV7-9 to TRBJ2-5, with 7 bases aligning to TRBD2. Looked up from germline, CDR1 is SEHNR and CDR2 is FQNEAQ (reference sequence). The CDR3 is 15 residues long. The trim removed 5 bases at V and 4 bases at J, leaving 10 bases unmatched. As DNA, the CDR3 is TGTGCCAGCAGCCCCCGGACGGGGGGAGGAGAGACCCAGTACTTC. It yields the protein CASSPRTGGGETQYF.

This clone was seen just once. The chain uses TRBV5-6 and TRBJ1-1; D is unresolved. Deletions cut 0 bases from V and 11 bases from J, with 14 bases between. Germline V gene lookup returns CDR1 SGHDT and CDR2 YYEEEE. This CDR3 is built from 13 residues. CDR3 loop: CASSLVKDYDAFF. CDR3 DNA sequence: TGTGCCAGCAGCTTGGTGAAGGATTATGACGCTTTCTTT.

V usage is TRBV25-1 and J usage is TRBJ2-3; no clear D gene. V lost 1 base and J 0 bases, leaving 11 bases between the germline ends. Germline lookup yields CDR1 MGHDK and CDR2 SYGVNS. The CDR3 length is 16 residues. The CDR3 bases are TGTGCCAGCAGTGAATTTAGGGCGGCAAGCACAGATACGCAGTATTTT. It is translated as CASSEFRAASTDTQYF.

This rearrangement joins TRBV9 to TRBJ2-7, with D unclear. This CDR3 comprises 14 residues. CDR1 SGDLS and CDR2 YYNGEE come from the germline V gene. Trimming removed 6 bases at V and 5 bases at J, with 18 bases between. This chain's CDR3 is CASIAGWPRDEQYF. The CDR3 nucleotides are TGTGCCAGCATAGCAGGATGGCCTCGGGACGAGCAGTACTTC.

This chain connects TRBV4-1 to TRBJ2-1, with 9 positions matching TRBD1. The CDR3 extends over 16 amino acids. The germline gives CDR1 MGHRA, CDR2 YSYEKL. J gave up 12 bases and V 2 bases, and 14 bases lay outside the gene matches. The CDR3 loop reads CASSQRTGEKVDGQFF. The CDR3 bases are TGCGCCAGCAGCCAACGGACAGGGGAGAAGGTTGACGGGCAGTTCTTC.

J is TRBJ1-4 and V is TRBV5-1; possible D gene TRBD1, 6 bases. CDR1 and CDR2 (germline): SGHRS, YFSETQ. With 2 bases removed from V and 8 bases from J, the gap between germline ends came to 10 bases. The CDR3 consists of 13 residues. Here the CDR3 reads CASSLQGGEKLFF. The CDR3 DNA reads as TGCGCCAGCAGCTTACAGGGCGGAGAAAAACTGTTTTTT.

V usage is TRBV28 and J usage is TRBJ2-7, with D unclear. The ends were cut back, 10 bases at V and 2 bases at J, with 12 bases in the middle. The CDR3 covers 12 residues. Germline V gives CDR1 MDHEN, CDR2 SYDVKM. CDR3 protein: CATTRSAYEQYF. DNA of the CDR3: TGTGCCACCACCAGGAGTGCCTACGAGCAGTACTTC.

This rearrangement joins TRBV29-1 to TRBJ2-4; either TRBD1 or TRBD2 may supply D (5 bases each). The CDR3 sequence is 13 residues long. CDR1 SQVTM and CDR2 ANQGSEA come from the germline V gene. V lost 2 bases and J lost 9, with 14 bases in between. The CDR3 DNA sequence: TGCAGCGTTGAACTTGTTGGTGGGGGCATTCAGTACTTC. Protein product: CSVELVGGGIQYF. Looking up the rest from reference TRBV29-1 and TRBJ2-4 gives the full variable domain: SAVISQKPSRDICQRGTSLTIQCQVDSQVTMMFWYRQQPGQSLTLIATANQGSEATYESGFVIDKFPISRPNLTFSTLTVSNMSPEDSSIYLCSVELVGGGIQYFGAGTRLSVL.

This clone was seen once. The gene calls are TRBV19 and TRBJ2-1; 13 positions match TRBD2. V lost 8 bases to trimming and J lost 4 bases; unmatched junction nucleotides: 5. The length of the CDR3 is 15 residues. The germline V gene encodes CDR1 LNHDA and CDR2 SQIVND (reference sequence). The CDR3 is CASAQLAGGYNEQFF. The CDR3 bases are TGTGCCAGTGCCCAACTAGCGGGAGGGTACAATGAGCAGTTCTTC.

The rearrangement links TRBV5-6 to TRBJ1-2; 8 nucleotides align to TRBD1. Germline V gene lookup returns CDR1 SGHDT and CDR2 YYEEEE. The CDR3 extends over 15 amino acids. The V and J ends lost 4 bases and 2 bases, in that order; junction bases with no gene match: 7. This CDR3 is CASSDPGGPNYGYTF. The CDR3 DNA reads as TGTGCCAGCAGCGACCCAGGGGGCCCAAACTATGGCTACACCTTC.

The chain has TRBV5-5 and TRBJ2-7; D may be TRBD1 (6 bases). This CDR3 has 13 residues. V was clipped by 5 bases and J by 2 bases, with 11 bases between them. CDR1 SGHKS and CDR2 YYEKEE come from the germline V gene (reference sequence). This CDR3 reads CASRPPGAYEQYF. The CDR3 bases are TGTGCCAGCAGACCCCCAGGGGCCTACGAGCAGTACTTC.

The chain couples TRBV5-6 to TRBJ2-1; 10 bases line up with TRBD2. The CDR3 runs 16 residues. The J segment lost 0 bases and the V segment lost 7 bases, leaving 7 bases of the junction unmatched. From germline, CDR1 is SGHDT and CDR2 YYEEEE. CDR3 residues: CASLSGRRNSYNEQFF. Written as DNA, the CDR3 is TGTGCCAGCCTTAGCGGGAGGCGGAACTCCTACAATGAGCAGTTCTTC.

The CDR3 spells CASSGTGLVTDTQYF. The CDR3 DNA reads TGTGCCAGCAGCGGGACAGGGTTGGTTACAGATACGCAGTATTTT. The chain employs TRBV9 and TRBJ2-3, with 8 nucleotides matching TRBD1. Germline loops: CDR1 SGDLS, CDR2 YYNGEE. J gave up 3 bases and V 3 bases, and 6 bases lay outside the gene matches. This CDR3 region has 15 residues.

Of note for this clone: At one boundary the junction diverges from the germline segment, which might be a read error. This rearrangement joins TRBV11-2 to TRBJ1-4; 8 nucleotides align to TRBD1. The CDR3 extends over 14 amino acids. The germline gives CDR1 SGHAT, CDR2 FQNNGV. CDR3 sequence (DNA): TGTGCCAGCAACTTACAGGGGGAGAATGAAAAACTGTTTTTT. Protein: CASNLQGENEKLFF.

V gene TRBV4-1 combines with J gene TRBJ2-5; possibly TRBD1 for D (5 bases). The CDR3 has 14 amino acids. Germline CDR1 reads MGHRA; CDR2 reads YSYEKL. The germline V and J ends were trimmed by 7 bases and 5 bases, with 17 bases remaining between them. Here the CDR3 DNA reads TGCGCCAGCAATCGTGGCAGGGAATACGAGACCCAGTACTTC. Translated: CASNRGREYETQYF.

The V gene is TRBV7-8, the J gene TRBJ1-2, with 9 nucleotides matching TRBD1. Germline CDR1 SGHVS, CDR2 FQNEAQ. With 3 bases clipped from V and 5 bases from J, the junction kept 10 bases outside the gene matches. The CDR3 totals 16 residues. The CDR3 region is CASSFFVGQGTYGYTF. The DNA for the CDR3 is TGTGCCAGCAGCTTTTTTGTGGGACAGGGAACGTATGGCTACACCTTC.

This chain joins TRBV7-8 and TRBJ2-5, with 9 bases identical to TRBD1. The J segment lost 5 bases and the V segment lost 0 bases, leaving 7 bases of the junction unmatched. The germline CDR1 and CDR2 sequences are SGHVS and FQNEAQ. The CDR3 runs 16 residues. The CDR3 spells CASSLAQTGGEETQYF. CDR3 in DNA: TGTGCCAGCAGCTTAGCTCAGACAGGGGGTGAGGAGACCCAGTACTTC. The full variable domain, its missing parts supplied by reference TRBV7-8 and TRBJ2-5, is GAGVSQSPRYKVAKRGQDVALRCDPISGHVSLFWYQQALGQGPEFLTYFQNEAQLDKSGLPSDRFFAERPEGSVSTLKIQRTQQEDSAVYLCASSLAQTGGEETQYFGPGTRLLVL.

The genes are TRBV5-4 and TRBJ2-7, with 7 bases that match TRBD2. CDR3 size: 12 residues. V was clipped by 3 bases and J by 7 bases; unmatched bases: 4. Looked up from germline, CDR1 is SGHNT and CDR2 is YYREEE (reference sequence). The CDR3 reads CASSWGGVEQYF. Here the CDR3 DNA reads TGTGCCAGCAGCTGGGGAGGGGTGGAGCAGTACTTC.

J is TRBJ2-1 and V is TRBV12-1; the table's D gene call, TRBD2, was not cross checked with the DNA. TRBV12-1 is listed as a pseudogene. There are 17 residues in the CDR3. CDR3 sequence: CASKGLAGPPKYNEQFF. The CDR3 DNA sequence: TGTGCCAGCAAGGGACTAGCGGGGCCTCCGAAGTACAATGAGCAGTTCTTC.

This chain joins TRBV11-2 and TRBJ2-1; no clear D. V was clipped by 0 bases and J by 10 bases, with 7 bases between them. The CDR3 totals 12 residues. Germline V gives CDR1 SGHAT, CDR2 FQNNGV. The CDR3 region is CASSLDPREQFF. The DNA of the CDR3 is TGTGCCAGCAGCTTAGATCCTAGGGAGCAGTTCTTC.

This rearrangement joins TRBV4-1 to TRBJ2-1, with 11 bases aligning to TRBD1. The V and J ends lost 2 bases and 4 bases, in that order; junction bases with no gene match: 4. Per the germline V gene, CDR1 is MGHRA and CDR2 is YSYEKL. The CDR3 length is 16 residues. The CDR3 region has the DNA TGCGCCAGCAGCCAATTCCGGGACAGGGGGTACAATGAGCAGTTCTTC. Translating gives CASSQFRDRGYNEQFF.

The J gene is TRBJ2-2, the V gene TRBV4-3; TRBD1 is a possible D gene (5 bases). The ends were cut back, 1 base at V and 5 bases at J, with 17 bases in the middle. The CDR3 length is 17 residues. Germline CDR1 LGHNA, CDR2 YSLEER. The CDR3 reads CASSQVTGYTMTGELFF. As DNA, the CDR3 is TGCGCCAGCAGCCAAGTTACAGGCTATACTATGACCGGGGAGCTGTTTTTT.

The J gene is TRBJ2-1, the V gene TRBV4-1, with 7 bases aligning to TRBD2. This CDR3 has 18 residues. After removal of 1 base from V and 4 bases from J, the junction contained 13 bases not matched to a gene. The germline CDR1 and CDR2 sequences are MGHRA and YSYEKL. CDR3 loop: CASSQGPGAGQSYNEQFF. CDR3 nucleotides: TGCGCCAGCAGCCAAGGCCCGGGAGCGGGGCAGTCTTACAATGAGCAGTTCTTC.

This chain uses TRBV7-2 with TRBJ1-6; D unclear. The CDR3 loop spans 13 amino acids. V was clipped by 3 bases and J by 10 bases, with 10 bases between them. CDR1 and CDR2 from the germline V gene are SGHTA and FQGNSA. The CDR3 loop reads CASSLDVPSPLHF. CDR3 DNA: TGTGCCAGCAGCTTGGACGTTCCCTCACCCCTCCACTTT.

The chain carries TRBV27 and TRBJ2-1; no clear D gene. V was shortened by 2 bases and J by 12 bases, with 20 bases between the two germline ends. The CDR3 length is 15 residues. The germline V gene has CDR1 MNHEY and CDR2 SMNVEV (reference sequence). The CDR3 nucleotides are TGTGCCAGCAGTTTAGTACCCCCGCGGAGCTGGGTGCAGTTCTTC. This sequence encodes CASSLVPPRSWVQFF.

The V gene is TRBV7-6, the J gene TRBJ2-1, with 10 bases aligning to TRBD2. Unmatched junction bases numbered 5, after V lost 6 bases and J lost 0 bases. The CDR3 sequence is 16 residues long. Germline CDR1 SGHVS, CDR2 FNYEAQ. CDR3 coding DNA: TGTGCCAGCAGTCCTAGCGGGGGAAGCTCCTACAATGAGCAGTTCTTC. Amino acid sequence: CASSPSGGSSYNEQFF.